Each of the 9 T cell receptor beta chains below was sequenced from the same sample in a study of blood T cell repertoires in COVID-19. Libraries were prepared by immunoSEQ multiplex PCR; TCRdb keeps only in-frame clonotypes and omits some of them. The table records about 140,000 clones, 89% of them present only once. Sequenced input: peripheral blood. These receptors were taken from a human donor in a cohort sampled during active COVID-19.

This clone is a singleton in its sample. The J gene is TRBJ2-3, the V gene TRBV25-1, with a possible D match to TRBD2 (5 bases). Germline-derived CDR1 and CDR2 are MGHDK and SYGVNS. CDR3 length: 17 amino acids. Trimming cost V 1 base and J 4 bases, with 18 bases left between them. As DNA, the CDR3 is TGTGCCAGCAGTGAATCTTCTGGACTCACCTTCCCAGATACGCAGTATTTT. The encoded protein is CASSESSGLTFPDTQYF.

The genes are TRBV6-5 and TRBJ2-4; the match to TRBD1 covers 9 bases. The CDR3 sequence is 15 residues long. Germline V gene data show CDR1 as MNHEY and CDR2 as SVGAGI. Unmatched junction bases numbered 5, after V lost 6 bases and J lost 2 bases. The CDR3 bases are TGTGCCAGCAGCCTGGGACAGGGCTCCAAAAACATTCAGTACTTC. The encoded protein is CASSLGQGSKNIQYF.

The rearrangement uses TRBV5-3 and TRBJ1-1, with D unclear. TRBV5-3 is placed among ORFs of uncertain function. V lost 4 bases to trimming and J lost 6 bases, with 10 bases between them. This CDR3 has 12 amino acids. CDR3: CARSILTSEAFF. The CDR3 DNA reads TGTGCCAGAAGCATACTCACTTCTGAAGCTTTCTTT.

The chain uses TRBV19 and TRBJ1-1; D not resolved. CDR3 length equals 13 residues. Deletions cut 3 bases from V and 1 base from J, with 6 bases between. Germline CDR1 is LNHDA and CDR2 is SQIVND (reference sequence). CDR3 in amino acids: CASSISRNTEAFF. CDR3 DNA sequence: TGTGCCAGTAGTATTAGCAGGAACACTGAAGCTTTCTTT.

This chain connects TRBV6-2 or TRBV6-3 to TRBJ2-7; 12 bases fit TRBD1. Trimming at V came to 6 bases and at J to 1 base, leaving 13 bases not matched to a gene. Germline V gives CDR1 MNHEY, CDR2 SVGEGT. The CDR3 is made up of 18 amino acids. CDR3 region: CASRPGTGGGSRSYEQYF. The CDR3 DNA reads as TGTGCCAGCAGACCTGGGACAGGGGGCGGTTCAAGGTCCTACGAGCAGTACTTC.

The rearrangement links TRBV19 to TRBJ1-1; 10 nucleotides agree with TRBD1. This CDR3 spans 14 amino acids. Germline assignment: CDR1 LNHDA and CDR2 SQIVND (reference sequence). The V segment lost 8 bases and the J segment 4 bases; nucleotides outside the gene matches: 7. The CDR3 coding sequence is TGTGCCAGTTCGGACAGGGGGACGAGCACTGAAGCTTTCTTT. The encoded protein is CASSDRGTSTEAFF.

The chain recombines TRBV6-1 with TRBJ1-6, with 7 bases identical to TRBD1. CDR1 is MNHNS, CDR2 SASEGT, per germline. The CDR3 sequence is 15 residues long. The V segment lost 2 bases and the J segment 9 bases; nucleotides outside the gene matches: 7. The chain's CDR3 is CASSETGAVGSPLHF. The CDR3 region has the DNA TGTGCCAGCAGTGAAACAGGGGCCGTTGGTTCACCCCTCCACTTT.

This clone was seen a single time. The chain is built from TRBV5-1 and TRBJ2-3; a weak D match, TRBD1 (6 bases). Trimming left V 6 bases short and J 2 bases short, with 16 bases between. The CDR3 totals 15 residues. CDR1 and CDR2 from the germline V gene are SGHRS and YFSETQ. CDR3 sequence (DNA): TGCGCCAGCAACTCTCAGGGGCTATCCACAGATACGCAGTATTTT. Its protein is CASNSQGLSTDTQYF.

The chain couples TRBV7-2 to TRBJ2-7; 7 bases agree with TRBD1. The CDR3 loop spans 15 amino acids. Germline CDR1 is SGHTA and CDR2 is FQGNSA. Trimming took 0 bases from V and 3 from J; bases not matched to a gene: 5. DNA for the CDR3: TGTGCCAGCAGCTTAGCCGGGACAGCCTTCTACGAGCAGTACTTC. It yields the protein CASSLAGTAFYEQYF.